Reported below is one TCR beta chain. The data are from a study of blood T cell repertoires in COVID-19. Seattle patient enrollment occurred during active infection, with longitudinal follow-up thereafter. In germline, CDR1 is SGHTA, CDR2 FQGNSA. The CDR3 spans 15 residues. V was clipped by 5 bases and J by 1 base, with 12 bases between them. Libraries were prepared by immunoSEQ multiplex PCR; TCRdb keeps only in-frame clonotypes and omits some of them. The data contain about 97,000 clones, about nine tenths of them singletons. The V and J genes are TRBV7-2 and TRBJ1-5, with D maybe TRBD1 (6 bases). The specimen sequenced was peripheral blood. The receptor was isolated from a woman between 45 and 65 years old with COVID-19, enrolled during active disease. CDR3 in amino acids: CASSIGGVSNQPQHF. The CDR3 coding sequence is TGTGCCAGCAGCATAGGGGGGGTAAGCAATCAGCCCCAGCATTTT. Complete variable domain (other parts from reference TRBV7-2 and TRBJ1-5): GAGVSQSPSNKVTEKGKDVELRCDPISGHTALYWYRQSLGQGLEFLIYFQGNSAPDKSGLPSDRFSAERTGGSVSTLTIQRTQQEDSAVYLCASSIGGVSNQPQHFGDGTRLSIL.